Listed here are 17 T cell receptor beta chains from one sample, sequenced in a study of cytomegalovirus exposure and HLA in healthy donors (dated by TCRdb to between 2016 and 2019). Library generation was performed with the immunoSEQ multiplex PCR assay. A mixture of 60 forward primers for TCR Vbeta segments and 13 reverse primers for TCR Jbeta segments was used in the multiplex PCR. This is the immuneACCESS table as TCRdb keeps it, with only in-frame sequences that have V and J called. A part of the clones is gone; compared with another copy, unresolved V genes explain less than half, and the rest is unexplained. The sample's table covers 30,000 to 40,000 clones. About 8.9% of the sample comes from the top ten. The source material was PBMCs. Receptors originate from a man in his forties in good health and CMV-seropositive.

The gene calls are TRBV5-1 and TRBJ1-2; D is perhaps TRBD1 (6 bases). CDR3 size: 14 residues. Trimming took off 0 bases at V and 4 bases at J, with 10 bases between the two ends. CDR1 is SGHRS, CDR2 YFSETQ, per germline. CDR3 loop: CASSLDRASYGYTF. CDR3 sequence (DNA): TGCGCCAGCAGCTTGGACAGGGCTTCCTATGGCTACACCTTC.

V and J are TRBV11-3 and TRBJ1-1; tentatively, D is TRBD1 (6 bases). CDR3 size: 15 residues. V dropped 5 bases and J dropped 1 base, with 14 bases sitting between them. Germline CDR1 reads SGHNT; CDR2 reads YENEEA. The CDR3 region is CASSEGGPSNTEAFF. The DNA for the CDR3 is TGTGCCAGCAGCGAGGGGGGGCCTTCGAACACTGAAGCTTTCTTT.

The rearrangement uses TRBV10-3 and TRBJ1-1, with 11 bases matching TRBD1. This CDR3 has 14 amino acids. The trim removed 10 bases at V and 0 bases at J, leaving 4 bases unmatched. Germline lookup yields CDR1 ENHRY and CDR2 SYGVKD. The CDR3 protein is CATDRGPMNTEAFF. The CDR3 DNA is TGTGCCACGGACAGGGGGCCCATGAACACTGAAGCTTTCTTT.

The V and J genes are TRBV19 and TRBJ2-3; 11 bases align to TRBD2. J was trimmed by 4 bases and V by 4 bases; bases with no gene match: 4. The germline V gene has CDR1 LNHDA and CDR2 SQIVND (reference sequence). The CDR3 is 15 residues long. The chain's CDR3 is CASSNVAGGPDTQYF. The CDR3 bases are TGTGCCAGTAGTAACGTAGCGGGAGGGCCAGATACGCAGTATTTT.

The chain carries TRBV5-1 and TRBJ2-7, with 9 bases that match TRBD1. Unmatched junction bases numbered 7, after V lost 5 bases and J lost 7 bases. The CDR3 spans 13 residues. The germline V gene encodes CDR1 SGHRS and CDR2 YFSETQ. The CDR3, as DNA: TGCGCCAGCAGTTCGGGACAGGGTCGAGAGCAGTACTTC. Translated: CASSSGQGREQYF.

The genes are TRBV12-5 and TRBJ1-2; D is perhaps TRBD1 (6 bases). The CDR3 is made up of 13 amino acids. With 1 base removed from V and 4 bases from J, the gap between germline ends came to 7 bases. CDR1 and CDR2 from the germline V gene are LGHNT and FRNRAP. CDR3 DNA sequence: TGTGCTAGTGGTTTGGGACAGGCCTATGGCTACACCTTC. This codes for CASGLGQAYGYTF.

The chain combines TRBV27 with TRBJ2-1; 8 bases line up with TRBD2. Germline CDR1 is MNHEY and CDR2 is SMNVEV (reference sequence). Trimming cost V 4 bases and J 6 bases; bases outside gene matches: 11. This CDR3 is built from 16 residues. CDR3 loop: CASSSWTSSSPNEQFF. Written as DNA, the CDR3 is TGTGCCAGCAGTTCGTGGACTAGCTCCAGCCCCAATGAGCAGTTCTTC.

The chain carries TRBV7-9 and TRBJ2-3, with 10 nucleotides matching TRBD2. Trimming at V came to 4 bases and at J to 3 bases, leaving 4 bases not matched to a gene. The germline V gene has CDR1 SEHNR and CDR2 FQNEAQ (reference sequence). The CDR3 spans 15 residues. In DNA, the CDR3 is TGTGCCAGCAGCTCTCTAGCGGGAGTTACAGATACGCAGTATTTT. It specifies CASSSLAGVTDTQYF.

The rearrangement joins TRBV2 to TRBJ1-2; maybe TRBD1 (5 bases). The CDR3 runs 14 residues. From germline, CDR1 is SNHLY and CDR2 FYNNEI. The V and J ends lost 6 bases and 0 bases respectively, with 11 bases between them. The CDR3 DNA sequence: TGTGCCAGCAGGGCAGGGTCTCCTAACTATGGCTACACCTTC. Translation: CASRAGSPNYGYTF. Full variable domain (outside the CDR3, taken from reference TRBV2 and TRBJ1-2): EPEVTQTPSHQVTQMGQEVILRCVPISNHLYFYWYRQILGQKVEFLVSFYNNEISEKSEIFDDQFSVERPDGSNFTLKIRSTKLEDSAMYFCASRAGSPNYGYTFGSGTRLTVV.

CDR3 sequence: CASRAAETQYF. Written as DNA, the CDR3 is TGTGCCAGCAGGGCGGCAGAGACCCAGTACTTC. V and J are TRBV2 and TRBJ2-5; no reliable D call. In germline, CDR1 is SNHLY, CDR2 FYNNEI. This CDR3 region has 11 residues. Trimming stripped 6 bases from V and 4 bases from J, with 6 bases between.

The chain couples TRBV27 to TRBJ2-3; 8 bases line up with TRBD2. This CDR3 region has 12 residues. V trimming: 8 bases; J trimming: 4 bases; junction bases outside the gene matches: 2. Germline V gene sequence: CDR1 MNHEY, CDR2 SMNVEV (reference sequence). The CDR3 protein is CASRTSSDTQYF. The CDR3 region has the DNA TGTGCCAGCCGGACTAGCTCAGATACGCAGTATTTT.

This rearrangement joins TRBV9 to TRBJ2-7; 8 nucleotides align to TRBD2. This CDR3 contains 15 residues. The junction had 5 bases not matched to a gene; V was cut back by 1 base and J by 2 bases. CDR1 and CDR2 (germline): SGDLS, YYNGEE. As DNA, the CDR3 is TGTGCCAGCAGCGTACTAGCGGGTAGCACCTACGAGCAGTACTTC. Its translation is CASSVLAGSTYEQYF.

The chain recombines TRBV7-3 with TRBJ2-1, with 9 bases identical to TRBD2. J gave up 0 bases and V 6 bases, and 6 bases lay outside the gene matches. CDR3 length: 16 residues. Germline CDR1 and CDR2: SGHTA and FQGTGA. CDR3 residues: CASSRSGGPSYNEQFF. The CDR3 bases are TGTGCCAGCAGTCGTAGCGGGGGCCCCTCCTACAATGAGCAGTTCTTC.

CDR3 region: CSVETSLKETQYF. For the CDR3, the DNA is TGCAGCGTTGAAACTAGCCTGAAAGAGACCCAGTACTTC. V gene TRBV29-1 combines with J gene TRBJ2-5, with a weak D call TRBD2 (6 bases). The CDR3 contains 13 residues. CDR1 is SQVTM, CDR2 ANQGSEA, per germline. Between the trimmed V and J ends, which lost 2 bases and 3 bases, there was a span of 10 bases.

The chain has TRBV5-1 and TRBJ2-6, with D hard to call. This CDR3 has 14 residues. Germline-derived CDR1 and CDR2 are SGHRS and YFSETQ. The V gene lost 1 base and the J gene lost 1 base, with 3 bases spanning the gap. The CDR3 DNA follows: TGCGCCAGCAGCTTGTCGTCTGGGGCCAACGTCCTGACTTTC. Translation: CASSLSSGANVLTF.

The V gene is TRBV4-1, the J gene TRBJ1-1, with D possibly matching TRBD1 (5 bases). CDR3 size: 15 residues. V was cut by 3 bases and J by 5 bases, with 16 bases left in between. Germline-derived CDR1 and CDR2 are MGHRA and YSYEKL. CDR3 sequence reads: CASSQGEGRWTEAFF. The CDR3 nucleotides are TGCGCCAGCAGCCAGGGGGAGGGACGGTGGACTGAAGCTTTCTTT.

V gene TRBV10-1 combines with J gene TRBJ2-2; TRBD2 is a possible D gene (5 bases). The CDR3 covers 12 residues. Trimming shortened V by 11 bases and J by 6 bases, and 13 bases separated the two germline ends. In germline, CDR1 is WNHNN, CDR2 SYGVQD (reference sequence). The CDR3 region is CARRVSSGELFF. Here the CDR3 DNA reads TGCGCCCGGCGGGTCAGTTCCGGGGAGCTGTTTTTT.